One sample yielded the 23 T cell receptor beta chains listed below, sequenced in a study of long-term antiretroviral therapy in people with HIV. An immunoSEQ assay, version v3.0, was performed at survey level. Sequenced by immunoSEQ multiplex PCR; TCRdb stores in-frame clones only, minus some. The sample yields 30,000 or so clones, around 97% seen once. Sequencing was performed on unsorted PBMCs, taken 7.6 years after starting antiretroviral therapy. These receptors were taken from a man younger than 40 with HIV.

V gene TRBV9 combines with J gene TRBJ2-3; no clear D gene. The germline V and J ends were trimmed by 1 base and 5 bases, with 5 bases remaining between them. The CDR3 is 12 amino acids. Germline CDR1 and CDR2: SGDLS and YYNGEE. In DNA, the CDR3 is TGTGCCAGCAGCGTACAAGGAGATACGCAGTATTTT. It translates to CASSVQGDTQYF.

This rearrangement joins TRBV6-5 to TRBJ1-4; a weak D match, TRBD1 (6 bases). Germline V gives CDR1 MNHEY, CDR2 SVGAGI. CDR3 size: 14 residues. The ends were cut back, 6 bases at V and 6 bases at J, with 14 bases in the middle. The DNA of the CDR3 is TGTGCCAGCAGACCGGACAGAGAATATGAAAAACTGTTTTTT. It is translated as CASRPDREYEKLFF.

The chain is built from TRBV7-2 and TRBJ2-1; D is unclear. V lost 0 bases to trimming and J lost 0 bases, with 6 bases between them. CDR1 is SGHTA, CDR2 FQGNSA, per germline. This CDR3 spans 15 amino acids. CDR3 sequence (DNA): TGTGCCAGCAGCTTAGCACCGGTCTCCTACAATGAGCAGTTCTTC. Translation: CASSLAPVSYNEQFF.

The CDR3 region is CASSIYTGELFF. The CDR3 DNA reads as TGTGCCAGCAGCATATACACCGGGGAGCTGTTTTTT. J is TRBJ2-2 and V is TRBV11-3; D not resolved. Germline CDR1 and CDR2: SGHNT and YENEEA. There are 12 residues in the CDR3. V was pared by 5 bases and J by 3 bases, with 4 bases between.

J is TRBJ2-2 and V is TRBV9; perhaps TRBD1 as D (5 bases). The CDR3 runs 18 residues. The V gene's germline CDR1 is SGDLS and CDR2 YYNGEE. Trimming removed 4 bases from V and 3 bases from J, with 22 bases in between. CDR3 DNA: TGTGCCAGCAGCTCCCCCCCTGGGGCAGGAGCGTACACCGGGGAGCTGTTTTTT. This sequence encodes CASSSPPGAGAYTGELFF.

The chain employs TRBV9 and TRBJ2-3; D call uncertain. The V end lost 3 bases, the J end lost 4 bases, and 21 bases lay between the germline ends. The length of the CDR3 is 17 residues. CDR1 is SGDLS, CDR2 YYNGEE, per germline. CDR3 nucleotide sequence: TGTGCCAGCAGCGCCCGAGTAGGGTTCAGTTCAGCAGATACGCAGTATTTT. This encodes CASSARVGFSSADTQYF.

The chain has TRBV7-9 and TRBJ2-7, with D tentatively TRBD1 or TRBD2 (5 bases each). The CDR3 is made up of 15 amino acids. Trimming removed 1 base from V and 6 bases from J, with 16 bases in between. Germline CDR1 SEHNR, CDR2 FQNEAQ (reference sequence). The CDR3 here is CASSLGGSIATEQYF. The CDR3 DNA sequence: TGTGCCAGCAGCTTAGGGGGGAGTATCGCTACCGAGCAGTACTTC.

This chain uses TRBV19 with TRBJ1-6; weak D call: TRBD1 (6 bases). Trimming pared 7 bases from V and 6 bases from J, leaving 13 bases between. The CDR3 totals 14 residues. Looked up from germline, CDR1 is LNHDA and CDR2 is SQIVND (reference sequence). CDR3 in amino acids: CASTRPGVNSPLHF. The CDR3 DNA follows: TGTGCCAGTACCCGTCCAGGGGTTAATTCACCCCTCCACTTT.

V and J are TRBV6-6 and TRBJ2-1; D uncertain. This CDR3 spans 13 amino acids. Germline loops: CDR1 MNHNY, CDR2 SVGAGI (reference sequence). Trimming took off 0 bases at V and 6 bases at J, with 6 bases between the two ends. The CDR3 DNA reads as TGTGCCAGCAGTTACTCGAACAGCAATGAGCAGTTCTTC. Translated: CASSYSNSNEQFF.

This chain links TRBV5-6 with TRBJ1-2; TRBD1 might be the D (5 bases). The CDR3 length is 13 residues. Trimming stripped 3 bases from V and 8 bases from J, with 14 bases between. Germline V gives CDR1 SGHDT, CDR2 YYEEEE. CDR3 loop: CASSSGRTLGYTF. The CDR3 DNA reads as TGTGCCAGCAGCTCGGGACGGACGCTGGGCTACACCTTC.

The chain uses TRBV15 and TRBJ2-1; TRBD2 might be the D (5 bases). Trimming stripped 3 bases from V and 3 bases from J, with 12 bases between. Germline lookup yields CDR1 LNHNV and CDR2 YYDKDF (reference sequence). This CDR3 contains 15 residues. CDR3 bases: TGTGCCACCAGCAGTGCAGGACTGGTCTACAATGAGCAGTTCTTC. Encoded protein: CATSSAGLVYNEQFF.

The chain couples TRBV2 to TRBJ2-1; TRBD2 aligns across 10 bases. Germline loops: CDR1 SNHLY, CDR2 FYNNEI. The length of the CDR3 is 15 residues. After removal of 7 bases from V and 8 bases from J, the junction contained 11 bases not matched to a gene. This CDR3 is CASKPVRLAGDEQFF. CDR3 in DNA: TGTGCCAGCAAGCCCGTGAGGCTAGCGGGAGATGAGCAGTTCTTC. The full variable domain, its missing parts supplied by reference TRBV2 and TRBJ2-1, is EPEVTQTPSHQVTQMGQEVILRCVPISNHLYFYWYRQILGQKVEFLVSFYNNEISEKSEIFDDQFSVERPDGSNFTLKIRSTKLEDSAMYFCASKPVRLAGDEQFFGPGTRLTVL.

The chain employs TRBV2 and TRBJ1-2, with D uncertain. The CDR3 loop spans 13 amino acids. V lost 3 bases and J lost 1, with 6 bases in between. Germline CDR1 is SNHLY and CDR2 is FYNNEI. The chain's CDR3 is CASSEDINYGYTF. CDR3 bases: TGTGCCAGCAGTGAGGATATTAACTATGGCTACACCTTC.

This sequence joins TRBV7-8 and TRBJ2-7, with 12 bases lining up with TRBD2. V lost 4 bases and J lost 7; bases outside the gene matches: 11. This CDR3 has 16 amino acids. Germline V CDR1 and CDR2: SGHVS, FQNEAQ. CDR3 region: CASSSRTSGKAGEQYF. The CDR3 region has the DNA TGTGCCAGCAGCTCGAGGACTAGCGGGAAGGCGGGTGAGCAGTACTTC.

The chain combines TRBV4-1 with TRBJ2-6, with D uncertain. V was cut by 6 bases and J by 0 bases, with 12 bases left in between. The CDR3 is made up of 16 amino acids. Germline lookup yields CDR1 MGHRA and CDR2 YSYEKL. CDR3 protein: CASSPGLHSGANVLTF. In DNA, the CDR3 is TGCGCCAGCAGTCCCGGGTTGCACTCTGGGGCCAACGTCCTGACTTTC.

The chain recombines TRBV11-2 with TRBJ2-7, with D tentatively TRBD2 (5 bases). The V end lost 5 bases, the J end lost 0 bases, and 14 bases lay between the germline ends. This CDR3 spans 15 amino acids. The germline V gene has CDR1 SGHAT and CDR2 FQNNGV. CDR3 nucleotides: TGTGCCAGCAGCAAGCTTAGCGCCAGCTCCTACGAGCAGTACTTC. Protein: CASSKLSASSYEQYF.

This clone appeared once. The chain uses TRBV5-8 and TRBJ2-7; D not certain. Germline CDR1 reads SGHTS; CDR2 reads YDEGEE. This CDR3 is built from 14 residues. Trimming left V 0 bases short and J 6 bases short, with 13 bases between. CDR3 sequence: CASSLAGQLREQYF. The DNA for the CDR3 is TGTGCCAGCAGCTTGGCAGGCCAGCTACGCGAGCAGTACTTC.

The chain links TRBV7-2 to TRBJ2-6; D is unclear. The germline CDR1 and CDR2 sequences are SGHTA and FQGNSA. Trimming took off 2 bases at V and 0 bases at J, with 11 bases between the two ends. The CDR3 length is 17 residues. The CDR3: CASSLYTRISGANVLTF. CDR3 in DNA: TGTGCCAGCAGCTTATACACCAGGATCTCTGGGGCCAACGTCCTGACTTTC.

V usage is TRBV6-1 and J usage is TRBJ1-4, with D tentatively TRBD1 (6 bases). The CDR3 is made up of 14 amino acids. Trimming shortened V by 6 bases and J by 8 bases, and 16 bases separated the two germline ends. CDR1 is MNHNS, CDR2 SASEGT, per germline. CDR3 DNA: TGTGCCAGCAGAATCACAGGGTTAGGGGAAAAACTGTTTTTT. Translated, it gives CASRITGLGEKLFF.

Here the CDR3 DNA reads TGTGCCAGCAGCTTAGAAGGACAGCCCCAGCATTTT. This gives the protein CASSLEGQPQHF. The chain links TRBV7-9 to TRBJ1-5; D call uncertain. Trimming cost V 1 base and J 7 bases, with 5 bases left between them. The CDR3 contains 12 residues. Germline V gives CDR1 SEHNR, CDR2 FQNEAQ (reference sequence). Complete variable domain (other parts from reference TRBV7-9 and TRBJ1-5): DTGVSQNPRHKITKRGQNVTFRCDPISEHNRLYWYRQTLGQGPEFLTYFQNEAQLEKSRLLSDRFSAERPKGSFSTLEIQRTEQGDSAMYLCASSLEGQPQHFGDGTRLSIL.

V and J are TRBV5-5 and TRBJ2-7; TRBD1 matches 7 bases. The CDR3 sequence is 15 residues long. The germline V gene has CDR1 SGHKS and CDR2 YYEKEE (reference sequence). Trimming took 3 bases from V and 2 from J; bases not matched to a gene: 8. This chain's CDR3 is CASSYGQAIPYEQYF. CDR3 nucleotides: TGTGCCAGCAGCTACGGACAGGCGATTCCCTACGAGCAGTACTTC.

J is TRBJ2-2 and V is TRBV6-6, with a possible D match to TRBD1 (5 bases). The CDR3 contains 15 residues. The V and J ends lost 5 bases and 4 bases respectively, with 14 bases between them. CDR1 is MNHNY and CDR2 is SVGAGI in the germline V gene (reference sequence). The chain's CDR3 is CASSQISTATGELFF. The CDR3 nucleotides read TGTGCCAGCAGTCAAATATCGACAGCCACCGGGGAGCTGTTTTTT.

This chain uses TRBV29-1 with TRBJ1-4, with TRBD1 identical over 7 bases. The V gene end was trimmed by 7 bases and the J gene end by 8 bases; junction bases not matched to a gene: 7. The CDR3 length is 12 residues. CDR1 is SQVTM and CDR2 is ANQGSEA in the germline V gene. The CDR3 DNA reads TGCAGCGCCCGCGACAGGGACGAAAAACTGTTTTTT. Translating gives CSARDRDEKLFF.